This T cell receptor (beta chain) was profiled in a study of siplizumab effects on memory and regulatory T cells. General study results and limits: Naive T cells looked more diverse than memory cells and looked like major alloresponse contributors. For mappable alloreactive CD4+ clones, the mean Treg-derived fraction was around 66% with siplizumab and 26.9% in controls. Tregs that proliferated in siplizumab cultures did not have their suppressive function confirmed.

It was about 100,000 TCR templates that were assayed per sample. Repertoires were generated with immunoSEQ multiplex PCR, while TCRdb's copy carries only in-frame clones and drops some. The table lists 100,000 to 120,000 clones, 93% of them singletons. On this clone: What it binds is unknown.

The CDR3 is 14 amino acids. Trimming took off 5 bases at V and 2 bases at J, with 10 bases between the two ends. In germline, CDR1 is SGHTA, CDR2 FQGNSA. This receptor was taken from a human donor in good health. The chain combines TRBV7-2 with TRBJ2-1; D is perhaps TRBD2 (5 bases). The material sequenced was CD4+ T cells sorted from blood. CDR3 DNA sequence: TGTGCCAGCAGCAAGGACTTCGCCTACAATGAGCAGTTCTTC. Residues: CASSKDFAYNEQFF.